This T cell receptor beta chain was documented in a study of shared clonotypes between healthy human individuals. Findings and limits, study-wide: Compared with memory subsets, naive subsets generally had larger estimated richness.

Generated by immunoSEQ multiplex PCR, the TCRdb table keeps only in-frame clones and is missing some. The sample yields approximately 110,000 clones, less than 80% seen once. As regards this clone: The antigen remains unidentified.

The CDR3 contains 14 residues. The germline gives CDR1 MNHEY, CDR2 SVGAGI. V gave up 5 bases and J gave up 0 bases, with 8 bases separating them. Material for sequencing was memory CD8+ T cells sorted from blood. Subset meaning: CD45RO+ cells pooled with CCR7-negative TemRA cells. V is TRBV6-5 and J is TRBJ2-1; D gene unclear. This TCR derives from a woman aged 25 to 45 in good health. In DNA form, the CDR3 reads TGTGCCAGCAGTGAAAGAAGCTCCTACAATGAGCAGTTCTTC. As protein: CASSERSSYNEQFF.